The TCR beta chain under discussion was sequenced for a study of early T cells in non-severe SARS-CoV-2 infection. Study summary: Bulk RNA taken from unsorted whole blood was sequenced, leaving chains unpaired.

Each single cDNA molecule received a unique molecular identifier. Via MiXCR, TCRdb re-called the 5' RACE reads, giving one row per CDR3 protein. The data contain some 80,000 distinct CDR3 sequences, over 9.5% of them singletons. Germline loops: CDR1 MDHEN, CDR2 SYDVKM. This CDR3 is built from 13 residues. With 4 bases removed from V and 9 bases from J, the gap between germline ends came to 16 bases. This clonotype was sampled from an adult who was a healthcare worker with PCR-confirmed SARS-CoV-2 infection or an uninfected control (not recorded which). Sequenced: whole blood. The chain employs TRBV28 and TRBJ2-7; D is possibly TRBD1 (6 bases). As DNA, the CDR3 is TGTGCCAGCAGTTCCTACAGGGATCGGGTGCAGTACTTC. It encodes CASSSYRDRVQYF.